One and the same sample provided the 22 T cell receptor beta chains below, sequenced in a study of cytomegalovirus exposure and HLA in healthy donors. Use of 60 Vbeta and 13 Jbeta primers characterized the PCR. The data were produced by immunoSEQ multiplex PCR, yet TCRdb's version contains in-frame clones alone and is incomplete. The sample lists some 110,000 clones; under 80% were seen once. The sequenced sample was PBMCs. The receptors originated from a woman aged 55 to 70 in good health and CMV-seropositive.

J is TRBJ2-6 and V is TRBV28; a possible D gene is TRBD2 (6 bases). CDR3 length: 17 residues. The germline gives CDR1 MDHEN, CDR2 SYDVKM. Trimming cost V 3 bases and J 3 bases, with 15 bases left between them. CDR3 DNA: TGTGCCAGCAGTTTGCCCGGGAGTGGGGTTGGGGCCAACGTCCTGACTTTC. Its translation: CASSLPGSGVGANVLTF.

This sequence joins TRBV6-6 and TRBJ1-1, with D maybe TRBD1 (5 bases). The V gene lost 3 bases and the J gene lost 7 bases, with 9 bases spanning the gap. CDR3 length equals 12 residues. The germline gives CDR1 MNHNY, CDR2 SVGAGI (reference sequence). The CDR3 region is CASSYGQGEAFF. The CDR3 nucleotides are TGTGCCAGCAGTTATGGGCAGGGTGAAGCTTTCTTT.

The chain employs TRBV7-2 and TRBJ1-3; TRBD1 agrees at 10 bases. There are 16 residues in the CDR3. The V gene end was trimmed by 1 base and the J gene end by 3 bases; junction bases not matched to a gene: 3. Germline V CDR1 and CDR2: SGHTA, FQGNSA. In nucleotides, the CDR3 is TGTGCCAGCAGCTTAGACGGGACAGGGGTTGGAAACACCATATATTTT. It specifies CASSLDGTGVGNTIYF.

The chain is built from TRBV15 and TRBJ1-5, with 8 bases aligning to TRBD1. The trim removed 9 bases at V and 4 bases at J, leaving 8 bases unmatched. The CDR3 totals 14 residues. From germline, CDR1 is LNHNV and CDR2 YYDKDF (reference sequence). Here the CDR3 DNA reads TGTGCCACGAGAGTCGGGGACAGGAATCAGCCCCAGCATTTT. As protein: CATRVGDRNQPQHF.

This clone was observed a handful of times. This chain uses TRBV19 with TRBJ1-4, with D hard to call. The germline V and J ends were trimmed by 1 base and 0 bases, with 24 bases remaining between them. The CDR3 extends over 21 amino acids. Germline loops: CDR1 LNHDA, CDR2 SQIVND (reference sequence). DNA for the CDR3: TGTGCCAGTAGTATAGGGGTTGGGAGACAAACTGGACCCACAACTAATGAAAAACTGTTTTTT. This encodes CASSIGVGRQTGPTTNEKLFF.

As DNA, the CDR3 is TGCGCCAGCAGCCAAGAATCTTTAGGGGGGGCGCGTCAGCCCCAGCATTTT. Translation gives CASSQESLGGARQPQHF. This chain connects TRBV4-1 to TRBJ1-5, with D possibly matching TRBD1 (6 bases). Germline lookup yields CDR1 MGHRA and CDR2 YSYEKL. V dropped 0 bases and J dropped 6 bases, with 18 bases sitting between them. The CDR3 has 17 amino acids.

CDR3 coding DNA: TGTGCCAGCAGCGGGGGACAGGCCCAAGAGACCCAGTACTTC. It encodes CASSGGQAQETQYF. The chain carries TRBV7-2 and TRBJ2-5, with 8 bases matching TRBD1. The CDR3 spans 14 residues. V shed 5 bases, J shed 1 base, and the junction held 3 bases outside the gene matches. The V gene's germline CDR1 is SGHTA and CDR2 FQGNSA.

This chain connects TRBV27 to TRBJ2-3; TRBD2 matches at 16 bases. J lost 3 bases, V lost 3 bases, and 9 bases had no gene match. The CDR3 sequence is 19 residues long. Germline lookup yields CDR1 MNHEY and CDR2 SMNVEV (reference sequence). The CDR3 sequence is CASSLGPGLAGGGTDTQYF. CDR3 in DNA: TGTGCCAGCAGTTTGGGTCCGGGACTAGCGGGAGGGGGGACAGATACGCAGTATTTT.

This clone was detected only a few times. The rearrangement joins TRBV29-1 to TRBJ2-2; possibly TRBD2 for D (6 bases). CDR1 is SQVTM and CDR2 is ANQGSEA in the germline V gene. The CDR3 is 12 amino acids. V dropped 6 bases and J dropped 6 bases, with 11 bases sitting between them. CDR3 sequence reads: CSVGTSPGELFF. The CDR3 DNA follows: TGCAGCGTGGGAACTAGCCCCGGGGAGCTGTTTTTT.

The V and J genes are TRBV7-2 and TRBJ1-5; 10 positions agree with TRBD1. This CDR3 spans 14 amino acids. V shed 6 bases, J shed 2 bases, and the junction held 1 base outside the gene matches. Germline-derived CDR1 and CDR2 are SGHTA and FQGNSA. The CDR3 reads CASRDRGGNQPQHF. The CDR3 DNA follows: TGTGCCAGCAGGGACAGGGGGGGCAATCAGCCCCAGCATTTT.

The chain carries TRBV5-6 and TRBJ2-7; D is unclear. V dropped 1 base and J dropped 2 bases, with 10 bases sitting between them. CDR1 SGHDT and CDR2 YYEEEE come from the germline V gene. The length of the CDR3 is 14 residues. The CDR3 nucleotides are TGTGCCAGCAGCTTGCCACAACAGACCTACGAGCAGTACTTC. This encodes CASSLPQQTYEQYF.

CDR3 bases: TGCGCCAGCAGCCCACTAGCCACACTATCGCCGGTTGGCGAGCAGTACTTC. Amino acid sequence: CASSPLATLSPVGEQYF. The chain has TRBV4-3 and TRBJ2-7; tentatively, D is TRBD2 (6 bases). The CDR3 runs 17 residues. Deletions cut 4 bases from V and 6 bases from J, with 25 bases between. The germline V gene encodes CDR1 LGHNA and CDR2 YSLEER.

The genes are TRBV5-1 and TRBJ2-1; tentatively, D is TRBD2 (7 bases). Looked up from germline, CDR1 is SGHRS and CDR2 is YFSETQ. The CDR3 contains 15 residues. The ends were cut back, 0 bases at V and 7 bases at J, with 14 bases in the middle. This CDR3 is CASSLEGEGRNEQFF. The CDR3 nucleotides are TGCGCCAGCAGCTTGGAGGGGGAGGGCAGGAATGAGCAGTTCTTC.

This chain links TRBV9 with TRBJ1-6; D may be TRBD1 (5 bases). The CDR3 is made up of 17 amino acids. The germline V gene encodes CDR1 SGDLS and CDR2 YYNGEE. V lost 0 bases and J lost 0, with 10 bases in between. The CDR3 nucleotides read TGTGCCAGCAGCGTAGATCAGGGAAGCTCCTATAATTCACCCCTCCACTTT. Its protein product is CASSVDQGSSYNSPLHF.

This clone was found a few times. V and J are TRBV5-6 and TRBJ1-1, with TRBD1 matching 7 bases. Germline assignment: CDR1 SGHDT and CDR2 YYEEEE. The CDR3 has 14 amino acids. Unmatched junction bases numbered 7, after V lost 0 bases and J lost 8 bases. CDR3 nucleotides: TGTGCCAGCAGCTTGGATGGTCCGACAGGGGAAGCTTTCTTT. Translated, it gives CASSLDGPTGEAFF.

The chain carries TRBV7-2 and TRBJ2-5; 7 bases are a match to TRBD1. This CDR3 region has 12 residues. J was trimmed by 11 bases and V by 4 bases; bases with no gene match: 7. Germline-derived CDR1 and CDR2 are SGHTA and FQGNSA. The CDR3 is CASSYNRGEQYF. The CDR3 DNA reads TGTGCCAGCAGCTACAACAGGGGTGAGCAGTACTTC.

The genes are TRBV25-1 and TRBJ1-2; a weak D match, TRBD1 (6 bases). Germline lookup yields CDR1 MGHDK and CDR2 SYGVNS. The CDR3 is 17 amino acids. With 4 bases removed from V and 8 bases from J, the gap between germline ends came to 26 bases. The CDR3, as DNA: TGTGCCAGCAGTGCCCCGTCGGGGGGCCCCCCTAATCGCGGCTACACCTTC. Translation gives CASSAPSGGPPNRGYTF.

V usage is TRBV30 and J usage is TRBJ1-5, with a weak D call TRBD1 (5 bases). The V and J ends lost 1 base and 0 bases respectively, with 7 bases between them. The CDR3 is made up of 14 amino acids. Germline V gives CDR1 GTSNPN, CDR2 SVGIG (reference sequence). CDR3 sequence: CAWSGQLSNQPQHF. The CDR3 DNA follows: TGTGCCTGGAGTGGACAGCTTAGCAATCAGCCCCAGCATTTT.

The V call is TRBV29-1, the J call TRBJ2-3, with TRBD1 matching 10 bases. V lost 5 bases and J lost 1; bases outside the gene matches: 18. Germline CDR1 reads SQVTM; CDR2 reads ANQGSEA. The CDR3 runs to 19 residues. CDR3 sequence reads: CSVRRISRDRGSGTDTQYF. CDR3 nucleotide sequence: TGCAGCGTTCGCCGTATCTCCAGGGACAGGGGATCGGGCACAGATACGCAGTATTTT.

V and J are TRBV15 and TRBJ2-7; 8 bases agree with TRBD2. CDR1 is LNHNV, CDR2 YYDKDF, per germline (reference sequence). V lost 4 bases to trimming and J lost 4 bases; unmatched junction nucleotides: 6. The CDR3 sequence is 14 residues long. The CDR3 protein is CATSKGRGGYEQYF. The CDR3 DNA reads as TGTGCCACCAGCAAGGGACGGGGGGGATACGAGCAGTACTTC.

The chain combines TRBV4-2 with TRBJ2-5, with TRBD2 matching over 7 bases. CDR1 and CDR2 from the germline V gene are LGHNA and YNFKEQ. This CDR3 has 16 residues. V shed 1 base and J 4 bases; nucleotides not matched to a gene: 9. This CDR3 is CASSQVLAEGAETQYF. As DNA, the CDR3 is TGTGCCAGCAGCCAAGTCCTAGCGGAGGGAGCAGAGACCCAGTACTTC.

This clone occurred a few times. The rearrangement joins TRBV19 to TRBJ2-7; tentatively, D is TRBD2 (6 bases). This CDR3 spans 14 amino acids. V gave up 4 bases and J gave up 2 bases, with 12 bases separating them. CDR1 is LNHDA and CDR2 is SQIVND in the germline V gene (reference sequence). The CDR3 sequence is CASSRRDGPYEQYF. CDR3 nucleotide sequence: TGTGCCAGTAGTAGGCGGGACGGCCCCTACGAGCAGTACTTC. The full variable domain, rest sourced from reference TRBV19 and TRBJ2-7, is DGGITQSPKYLFRKEGQNVTLSCEQNLNHDAMYWYRQDPGQGLRLIYYSQIVNDFQKGDIAEGYSVSREKKESFPLTVTSAQKNPTAFYLCASSRRDGPYEQYFGPGTRLTVT.